This section outlines one TCR beta chain sequence together with its context. These data are taken from a study of blood T cell dynamics during melanoma immunotherapy. Time point: pre-treatment baseline. Trimming pared 0 bases from V and 0 bases from J, leaving 14 bases between. The CDR3 consists of 17 residues. In germline, CDR1 is SGHDN, CDR2 FVKESK. The table came from immunoSEQ multiplex PCR; TCRdb's copy has only in-frame clones and leaves some out. The profile covers several thousand clones, with roughly 87% appearing a single time and about 3.5% taken by the ten largest. Sequences were derived from blood, sampled from a patient treated with checkpoint blockade. V gene TRBV14 combines with J gene TRBJ1-2; perhaps TRBD1 as D (6 bases). This sequence was found in a human donor with melanoma. This chain's CDR3 is CASSQDLPGAANYGYTF. The CDR3 nucleotides are TGTGCCAGCAGCCAAGATCTACCAGGGGCGGCTAACTATGGCTACACCTTC. Full variable domain (rest looked up from reference TRBV14 and TRBJ1-2): EAGVTQFPSHSVIEKGQTVTLRCDPISGHDNLYWYRRVMGKEIKFLLHFVKESKQDESGMPNNRFLAERTGGTYSTLKVQPAELEDSGVYFCASSQDLPGAANYGYTFGSGTRLTVV.